This T cell receptor beta chain originates from a study of CD8+ T cells in alopecia areata. A single count supports this clone. Its target is not known. General study results and limits: Scalp samples also contribute reads from the resident alphabeta T cells found in normal skin. Sharing of TCRs across patients appeared less clear than in mice, possibly for HLA-related reasons. Across lesional scalp, and particularly alopecia totalis/universalis, clonality surpassed that of normal scalp.

TCR sequencing used cDNA made by reverse transcription of extracted RNA. The method was immunoSEQ multiplex PCR; TCRdb's version includes in-frame clones alone and lacks a portion of them. Among approximately 150,000 clones listed, more than 55% were seen once. Germline values: CDR1 SGHRS, CDR2 YFSETQ. Trimming stripped 5 bases from V and 6 bases from J, with 11 bases between. There are 12 residues in the CDR3. The sample comprised CD8+ T cells sorted from blood. This receptor was obtained from a human donor in good health. The chain links TRBV5-1 to TRBJ1-2; weak D call: TRBD1 (6 bases). The CDR3 bases are TGCGCCAGCAGGGCCGGACAGAATGGCTACACCTTC. This gives the protein CASRAGQNGYTF.